The sequence of this TCR beta chain was determined in a study of blood T cell repertoires in COVID-19. Study-level background: The United States, Italy and Spain supplied acute and convalescent COVID-19 samples.

Only in-frame clones appear in the TCRdb table, and some are missing; sequencing was by immunoSEQ multiplex PCR. This sample has 200,000 to 300,000 clones; approximately 90% occur once, and the top ten carry around 0.8%. Individuals aged roughly 18 to 95 years were recruited from roughly 23 US areas. This receptor was taken from a man aged 45 to 65 who had been exposed to COVID-19. Sequencing was carried out using PBMCs or T cells enriched from blood (not recorded which).

Written as DNA, the CDR3 is TGCGCCAGCAGCTTGGGGGGCTCGTACCAAGAGACCCAGTACTTC. Residues: CASSLGGSYQETQYF. V usage is TRBV5-1 and J usage is TRBJ2-5, with D perhaps matching TRBD1 (5 bases). Trimming cost V 0 bases and J 0 bases, with 9 bases left between them. This CDR3 spans 15 amino acids. The germline CDR1 and CDR2 sequences are SGHRS and YFSETQ.